Listed below are T cell receptor beta chains from one sample, sequenced in a study of cytotoxic CD8 clonotypes in ibrutinib-treated CLL. The method was immunoSEQ multiplex PCR; TCRdb's version includes in-frame clones alone and lacks a portion of them. The table includes 130,000 or so clones, about 80% detected once. Material: PBMCs, obtained after 12 months of ibrutinib treatment. Receptors originate from a human donor with chronic lymphocytic leukemia. The CDR3 runs from the conserved cysteine through the conserved F or W. A D gene is named only where the DNA matches it firmly. Some rows have no size entry. The others give once, few or many, or a class for an expanded clone.

J gene: TRBJ2-7
clone size: -
D gene: -
V gene: TRBV5-1
CDR3 DNA: TGCGCCAGCAGCTTGAGGGCCCGCTGGGACGAGCAGTACTTC
CDR3 protein: CASSLRARWDEQYF

J gene: TRBJ2-7
clone size: -
D gene: TRBD1
V gene: TRBV28
CDR3 DNA: TGTGCCAGCAGGGTGGACAGGGGAATTTCCTACGAGCAGTACTTC
CDR3 protein: CASRVDRGISYEQYF

J gene: TRBJ2-1
clone size: -
D gene: -
V gene: TRBV6-5
CDR3 DNA: TGTGCCAGCAGTTATAAGGTTGGGGGGGCGAATGAGCAGTTCTTC
CDR3 protein: CASSYKVGGANEQFF

J gene: TRBJ1-1
clone size: few
D gene: TRBD1
V gene: TRBV10-3
CDR3 DNA: TGTGCCATCAGTTGGGACAGCACCACTGAAGCTTTCTTT
CDR3 protein: CAISWDSTTEAFF

J gene: TRBJ1-1
clone size: -
D gene: -
V gene: TRBV4-1
CDR3 DNA: TGCGCCAGCAGCCCCCCGGGCAGGGGGAACACTGAAGCTTTCTTT
CDR3 protein: CASSPPGRGNTEAFF

J gene: TRBJ1-5
clone size: -
D gene: TRBD1
V gene: TRBV6-5
CDR3 DNA: TGTGCCAGCAGCAGCCAGGGGGATAATCAGCCCCAGCATTTT
CDR3 protein: CASSSQGDNQPQHF

J gene: TRBJ1-1
clone size: -
D gene: -
V gene: TRBV14
CDR3 DNA: TGTGCCAGCAGCCAGCGGGGCCGCGGGTGGACTGAAGCTTTCTTT
CDR3 protein: CASSQRGRGWTEAFF

J gene: TRBJ2-7
clone size: few
D gene: -
V gene: TRBV11-3
CDR3 DNA: TGTGCCAGCAGCCTAAGCGGGACATCCTACGAGCAGTACTTC
CDR3 protein: CASSLSGTSYEQYF

J gene: TRBJ1-6
clone size: -
D gene: -
V gene: TRBV5-1
CDR3 DNA: TGCGCCAGCAGCAACCGGGACGGAAATTCACCCCTCCACTTT
CDR3 protein: CASSNRDGNSPLHF

J gene: TRBJ2-3
clone size: -
D gene: -
V gene: TRBV27
CDR3 DNA: TGTGCCAGCAGTTTAGAGGGGGGTTCAGATACGCAGTATTTT
CDR3 protein: CASSLEGGSDTQYF

J gene: TRBJ2-7
clone size: -
D gene: TRBD1
V gene: TRBV29-1
CDR3 DNA: TGCAGCGTTGGCGGGACAGGGATCGACGAGCAGTACTTC
CDR3 protein: CSVGGTGIDEQYF

J gene: TRBJ1-2
clone size: once
D gene: -
V gene: TRBV7-2
CDR3 DNA: TGTGCCAGCAGCCCCGGCGAGGGGAAAGGCTACACCTTC
CDR3 protein: CASSPGEGKGYTF

J gene: TRBJ2-7
clone size: -
D gene: -
V gene: TRBV11-3
CDR3 DNA: TGTGCCAGCAGCTTAGATCCAGGGCCCACCTACGAGCAGTACTTC
CDR3 protein: CASSLDPGPTYEQYF

J gene: TRBJ2-1
clone size: -
D gene: -
V gene: TRBV7-2
CDR3 DNA: TGTGCCAGCAGCCCCCAAGGCAGGGAGGCGTTCTTC
CDR3 protein: CASSPQGREAFF

J gene: TRBJ2-3
clone size: -
D gene: TRBD2
V gene: TRBV9
CDR3 DNA: TGTGCCAGCAGCGTAGGGTTAGCGGGTACCACAGATACGCAGTATTTT
CDR3 protein: CASSVGLAGTTDTQYF

J gene: TRBJ2-7
clone size: -
D gene: TRBD1
V gene: TRBV18
CDR3 DNA: TGTGCCAGCTCCCGGACAGGGTCTTACGAGCAGTACTTC
CDR3 protein: CASSRTGSYEQYF

J gene: TRBJ1-1
clone size: -
D gene: TRBD1
V gene: TRBV7-9
CDR3 DNA: TGTGCCAGCAGCTTGACAGGGTCGAACACTGAAGCTTTCTTT
CDR3 protein: CASSLTGSNTEAFF

J gene: TRBJ2-5
clone size: -
D gene: TRBD1
V gene: TRBV11-3
CDR3 DNA: TGTGCCAGCAGCTCGAGGGACAGGGAGACCCAGTACTTC
CDR3 protein: CASSSRDRETQYF

J gene: TRBJ2-7
clone size: -
D gene: TRBD2
V gene: TRBV6-5
CDR3 DNA: TGTGCCAGCAGTCGACTAGCGGGGGGTAGCGAGCAGTACTTC
CDR3 protein: CASSRLAGGSEQYF

J gene: TRBJ2-7
clone size: few
D gene: TRBD1
V gene: TRBV6-5
CDR3 DNA: TGTGCCAGCAGGACAGGGGCCTACGAGCAGTACTTC
CDR3 protein: CASRTGAYEQYF